This T cell receptor (beta chain) was obtained from a study of high-grade serous ovarian cancer treatment subgroups. General study findings and limits: Tumors within one patient showed repertoire similarity of roughly 0.1 to 0.8.

Tumor tissue was taken before any definitive surgery or chemotherapy was given. The data were produced by immunoSEQ multiplex PCR, yet TCRdb's version contains in-frame clones alone and is incomplete. The sample has fewer than 9,000 clones, roughly three quarters seen once. As regards this clone: The antigen is undetermined.

The material sequenced was tumor tissue. The origin of this receptor is a human donor with high-grade serous ovarian cancer.

CDR3 DNA sequence: TGTGCCAGCAGCGGGGTAAACCCTAACTATGGCTACACCTTC. Translated: CASSGVNPNYGYTF. The chain links TRBV7-6 to TRBJ1-2; D remains unclear. CDR1 is SGHVS, CDR2 FNYEAQ, per germline. The V and J ends lost 5 bases and 0 bases respectively, with 10 bases between them. The CDR3 has 14 amino acids.